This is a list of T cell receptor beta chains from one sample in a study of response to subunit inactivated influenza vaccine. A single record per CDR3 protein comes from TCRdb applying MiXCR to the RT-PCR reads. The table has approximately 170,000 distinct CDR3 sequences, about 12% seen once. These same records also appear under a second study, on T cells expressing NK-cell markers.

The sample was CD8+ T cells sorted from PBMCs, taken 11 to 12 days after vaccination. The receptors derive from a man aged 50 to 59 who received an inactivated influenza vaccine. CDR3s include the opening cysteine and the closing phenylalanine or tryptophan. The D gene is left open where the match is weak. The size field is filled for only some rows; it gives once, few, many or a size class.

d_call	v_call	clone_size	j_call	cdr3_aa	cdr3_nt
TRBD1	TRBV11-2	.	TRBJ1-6	CASSSGQGYTPLHF	TGTGCCAGCAGCTCGGGACAGGGGTATACACCCCTCCACTTT
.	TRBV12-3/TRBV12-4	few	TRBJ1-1	CASSYPRGLNTEAFF	TGTGCCAGCAGTTACCCCCGGGGGCTGAACACTGAAGCTTTCTTT
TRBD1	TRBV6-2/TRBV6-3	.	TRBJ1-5	CASSYSRGRGRWDDDQPQHF	TGTGCCAGCAGTTACTCTCGGGGCAGGGGGCGATGGGACGACGATCAGCCCCAGCATTTT
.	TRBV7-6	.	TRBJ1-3	CASSWTTGGGPGNTIYF	TGTGCCAGCAGCTGGACGACGGGGGGGGGTCCTGGAAACACCATATATTTT
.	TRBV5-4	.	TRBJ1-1	CASSPRFGAGTEAFF	TGTGCCAGCAGCCCCAGGTTTGGTGCAGGCACTGAAGCTTTCTTT
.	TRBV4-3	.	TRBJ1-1	CASSNSNTEAFF	TGCGCCAGCAGTAACAGCAACACTGAAGCTTTCTTT
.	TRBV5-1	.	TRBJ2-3	CASSLGRGTADTQYF	TGCGCCAGCAGCTTGGGTCGGGGGACCGCAGATACGCAGTATTTT
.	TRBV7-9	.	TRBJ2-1	CASDGPLGAYSYNEQFF	TGTGCCAGCGATGGGCCTTTGGGGGCGTATTCCTACAATGAGCAGTTCTTC
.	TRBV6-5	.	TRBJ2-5	CASSYEGDQETQYF	TGTGCCAGCAGTTACGAAGGAGACCAAGAGACCCAGTACTTC
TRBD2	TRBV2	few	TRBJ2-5	CASSSGTSGETQYF	TGTGCCAGCAGCTCCGGGACTAGTGGAGAGACCCAGTACTTC
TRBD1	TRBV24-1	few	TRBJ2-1	CATSGGQGAQQFF	TGTGCCACCAGTGGGGGACAGGGGGCCCAGCAGTTCTTC
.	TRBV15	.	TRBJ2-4	CATSRDRRDGKNIQYF	TGTGCCACCAGCAGAGATCGTAGAGACGGAAAAAACATTCAGTACTTC
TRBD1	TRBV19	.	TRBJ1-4	CASSVTGSTNEKLFF	TGTGCCAGTAGTGTGACAGGGTCAACTAATGAAAAACTGTTTTTT
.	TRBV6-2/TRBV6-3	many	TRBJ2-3	CASSLSDSDTQYF	TGTGCCAGCAGCCTATCGGACTCTGATACGCAGTATTTT
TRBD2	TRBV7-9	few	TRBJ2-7	CASSPKGRVEQYF	TGTGCCAGCAGCCCCAAGGGGAGGGTCGAGCAGTACTTC
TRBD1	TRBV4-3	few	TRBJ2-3	CASSPGQGRDTQYF	TGCGCCAGCAGCCCCGGACAGGGGAGGGATACGCAGTATTTT
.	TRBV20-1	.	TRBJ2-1	CSAKALGEDYNEQFF	TGCAGTGCTAAGGCATTGGGGGAGGACTACAATGAGCAGTTCTTC
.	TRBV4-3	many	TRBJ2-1	CASSQDLGLEYNEQFF	TGCGCCAGCAGCCAAGATCTGGGACTTGAATACAATGAGCAGTTCTTC
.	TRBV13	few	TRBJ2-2	CASSRLTTTGELFF	TGTGCCAGCAGCCGCCTCACTACCACCGGGGAGCTGTTTTTT
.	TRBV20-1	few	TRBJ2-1	CSARRSYNEQFF	TGCAGTGCTAGAAGGTCCTACAATGAGCAGTTCTTC
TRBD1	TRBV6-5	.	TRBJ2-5	CASSYSGQRQETQYF	TGTGCCAGCAGTTACTCGGGACAGCGCCAAGAGACCCAGTACTTC
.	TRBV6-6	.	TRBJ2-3	CASRDSPPDTQYF	TGTGCCAGCAGGGACTCTCCCCCAGATACGCAGTATTTT
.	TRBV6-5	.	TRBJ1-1	CASSYSGRGYHTEAFF	TGTGCCAGCAGTTACTCGGGTCGGGGATACCACACTGAAGCTTTCTTT
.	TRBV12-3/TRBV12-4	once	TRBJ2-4	CASSPPEGRNIQYF	TGTGCCAGCAGCCCCCCTGAAGGGCGGAACATTCAGTACTTC
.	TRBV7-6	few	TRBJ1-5	CASSLSSAGQPQHF	TGTGCCAGCAGCTTATCCAGTGCAGGGCAGCCCCAGCATTTT
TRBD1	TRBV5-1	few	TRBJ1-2	CASSNDRDYGYTF	TGCGCCAGCAGCAACGACAGGGATTATGGCTACACCTTC
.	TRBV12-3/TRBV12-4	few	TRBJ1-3	CASSPRGGPYSGNTIYF	TGTGCCAGCAGTCCCCGGGGGGGGCCATACTCTGGAAACACCATATATTTT
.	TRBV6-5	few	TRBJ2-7	CASSYRPRGILYEQYF	TGTGCCAGCAGTTACCGACCCCGGGGGATACTCTACGAGCAGTACTTC
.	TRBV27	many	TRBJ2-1	CASTDAPWGNEQFF	TGTGCCAGCACGGACGCCCCATGGGGCAATGAGCAGTTCTTC
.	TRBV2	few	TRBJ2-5	CASSEEGRQETQYF	TGTGCCAGCAGTGAAGAGGGCAGACAAGAGACCCAGTACTTC
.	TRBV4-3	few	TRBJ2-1	CASSQEALQYPVNEQFF	TGCGCCAGCAGCCAAGAGGCTCTACAGTATCCTGTCAATGAGCAGTTCTTC
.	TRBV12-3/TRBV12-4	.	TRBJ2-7	CASSLYRALYEQYF	TGTGCCAGCAGTTTGTACAGGGCCCTCTACGAGCAGTACTTC
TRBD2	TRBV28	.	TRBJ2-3	CASSHLSGRGGPHVSTQYF	TGTGCCAGCAGTCACCTTTCGGGGCGGGGGGGCCCTCACGTGAGTACGCAGTATTTT
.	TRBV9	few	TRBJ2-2	CASSVGWTNTGELFF	TGTGCCAGCAGCGTAGGGTGGACCAACACCGGGGAGCTGTTTTTT
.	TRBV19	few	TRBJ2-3	CASNAGFSAADTQYF	TGTGCCAGTAACGCAGGGTTCTCCGCGGCAGATACGCAGTATTTT
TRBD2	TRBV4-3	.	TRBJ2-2	CASSQGGVRNTGELFF	TGCGCCAGCAGCCAGGGGGGGGTTCGGAACACCGGGGAGCTGTTTTTT
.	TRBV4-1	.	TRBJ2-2	CASSQERRVTGELFF	TGCGCCAGCAGCCAAGAACGAAGAGTAACCGGGGAGCTGTTTTTT
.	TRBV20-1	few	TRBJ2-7	CSARNQYEQYF	TGCAGTGCTAGAAATCAATACGAGCAGTACTTC
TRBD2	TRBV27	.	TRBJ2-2	CASSFGSGGWGGELFF	TGTGCCAGCAGTTTTGGTTCGGGAGGGTGGGGCGGGGAGCTGTTTTTT
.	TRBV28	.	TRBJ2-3	CASSSPIVPDFFDTDTQYF	TGTGCCAGCAGCTCCCCCATCGTGCCGGACTTTTTTGACACAGATACGCAGTATTTT
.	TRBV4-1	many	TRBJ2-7	CASSQPTGYEQYF	TGCGCCAGCAGCCAACCTACAGGCTACGAGCAGTACTTC
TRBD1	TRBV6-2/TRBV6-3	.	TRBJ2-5	CASSHPRQGEETQYF	TGTGCCAGCAGCCACCCCCGACAGGGCGAAGAGACCCAGTACTTC
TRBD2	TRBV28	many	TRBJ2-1	CASSQGSGLAVHEQFF	TGTGCCAGCAGCCAAGGCTCTGGACTAGCTGTCCATGAGCAGTTCTTC
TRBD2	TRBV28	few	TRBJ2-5	CASIGTSGHKTQYF	TGTGCCAGCATCGGGACTAGCGGGCATAAGACCCAGTACTTC
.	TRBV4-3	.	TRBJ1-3	CASSHGPSSGNTIYF	TGCGCCAGCAGCCACGGACCGAGCTCTGGAAACACCATATATTTT
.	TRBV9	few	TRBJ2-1	CASSEGGPDYNEQFF	TGTGCCAGCAGCGAAGGAGGGCCTGACTACAATGAGCAGTTCTTC
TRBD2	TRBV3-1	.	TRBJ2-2	CASSQVMSGGTGELFF	TGTGCCAGCAGCCAAGTGATGAGCGGGGGGACCGGGGAGCTGTTTTTT
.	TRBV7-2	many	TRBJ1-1	CASSLATYGMNTEAFF	TGTGCCAGCAGCTTAGCCACGTACGGCATGAACACTGAAGCTTTCTTT
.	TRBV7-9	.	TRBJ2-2	CASSLAFVGNTGELFF	TGTGCCAGCAGCTTAGCTTTCGTGGGAAACACCGGGGAGCTGTTTTTT
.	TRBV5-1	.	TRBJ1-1	CASSTARNTEAFF	TGCGCCAGCAGTACCGCTCGTAACACTGAAGCTTTCTTT
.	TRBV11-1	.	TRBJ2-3	CASLGTTARPPSSTDTQYF	TGTGCCAGCCTAGGGACCACGGCCAGACCACCTTCTAGCACAGATACGCAGTATTTT
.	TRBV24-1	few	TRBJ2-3	CATSDTPVVRGADTQYF	TGTGCCACCAGTGATACCCCCGTGGTTAGAGGAGCAGATACGCAGTATTTT
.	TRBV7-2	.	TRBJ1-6	CASSLEGSPLHF	TGTGCCAGCAGCTTGGAGGGGTCCCCCCTCCACTTT
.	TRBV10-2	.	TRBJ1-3	CASSESGPHHTIYF	TGCGCCAGCAGTGAGTCGGGACCCCACCACACCATATATTTT
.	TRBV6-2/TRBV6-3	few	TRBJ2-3	CASSTVVGTDTQYF	TGTGCCAGCAGTACCGTGGTGGGCACAGATACGCAGTATTTT
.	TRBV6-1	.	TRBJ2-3	CASTPGLRTDTQYF	TGTGCCAGCACACCGGGACTTCGCACAGATACGCAGTATTTT
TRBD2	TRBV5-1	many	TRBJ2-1	CASSWTTSVISYNEQFF	TGCGCCAGCAGCTGGACGACTAGCGTGATCTCCTACAATGAGCAGTTCTTC
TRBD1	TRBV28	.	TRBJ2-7	CASRIAGTGDYEQYF	TGTGCCAGCAGGATAGCCGGGACAGGGGACTACGAGCAGTACTTC